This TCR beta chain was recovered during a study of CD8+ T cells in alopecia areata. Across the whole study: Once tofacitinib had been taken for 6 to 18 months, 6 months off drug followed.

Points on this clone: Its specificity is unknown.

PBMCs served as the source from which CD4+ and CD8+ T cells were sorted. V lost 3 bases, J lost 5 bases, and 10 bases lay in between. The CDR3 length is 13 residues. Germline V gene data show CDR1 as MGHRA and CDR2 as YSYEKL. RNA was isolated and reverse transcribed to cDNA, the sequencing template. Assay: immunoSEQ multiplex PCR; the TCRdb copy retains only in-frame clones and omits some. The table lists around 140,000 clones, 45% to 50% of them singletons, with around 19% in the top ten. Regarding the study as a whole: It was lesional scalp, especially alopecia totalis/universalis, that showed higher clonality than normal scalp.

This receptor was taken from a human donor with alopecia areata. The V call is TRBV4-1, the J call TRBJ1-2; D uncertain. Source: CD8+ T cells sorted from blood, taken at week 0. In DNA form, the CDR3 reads TGCGCCAGCAGCCAGGCGGCTAGGTATGGCTACACCTTC. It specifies CASSQAARYGYTF.